This TCR beta chain was obtained from a study of T cell changes during pregnancy in multiple sclerosis. Clones were sequenced by immunoSEQ multiplex PCR, and TCRdb holds only the in-frame ones, with some missing. The table includes approximately 100,000 clones, about 90% detected once. This sequence originates from a female donor with multiple sclerosis, enrolled in a pregnancy study. Here the sequenced sample was peripheral blood, taken before pregnancy.

CDR3 bases: TGTGCCAGCAGCTTAGGGACAGTCGAAGCTTTCTTT. Residues: CASSLGTVEAFF. This chain connects TRBV7-8 to TRBJ1-1, with D tentatively TRBD1 (6 bases). V lost 1 base and J 8 bases, leaving 8 bases between the germline ends. This CDR3 is built from 12 residues. Germline assignment: CDR1 SGHVS and CDR2 FQNEAQ.